This TCR beta chain appears in the sequencing data of a study of beta chain features in type 1 diabetes. The study, taken as a whole, reports: Type 1 diabetes patients had moderately but significantly shorter TCRB CDR3s in all four CD4+ subsets.

Details on this clone: What it recognizes is unknown.

V gave up 3 bases and J gave up 5 bases; unmatched junction bases: 6. CDR1 is SGHRS, CDR2 YFSETQ, per germline. The CDR3 loop spans 16 amino acids. The whole isolated RNA underwent reverse transcription, so sequencing captured expressed TCRB transcripts. Data came from immunoSEQ multiplex PCR; TCRdb stores just in-frame clones and leaves some out. This table has a few hundred thousand clones, roughly 12% appearing once. The TCR originated in a woman aged 18 to 35 with type 1 diabetes. The rearrangement links TRBV5-1 to TRBJ2-1; 12 nucleotides line up with TRBD2. Sequencing was carried out using naive CD4+ T cells from blood. CDR3 sequence (DNA): TGCGCCAGCAGCTCACGGACTAGCGGGAAAAACAATGAGCAGTTCTTC. Translated, it gives CASSSRTSGKNNEQFF.